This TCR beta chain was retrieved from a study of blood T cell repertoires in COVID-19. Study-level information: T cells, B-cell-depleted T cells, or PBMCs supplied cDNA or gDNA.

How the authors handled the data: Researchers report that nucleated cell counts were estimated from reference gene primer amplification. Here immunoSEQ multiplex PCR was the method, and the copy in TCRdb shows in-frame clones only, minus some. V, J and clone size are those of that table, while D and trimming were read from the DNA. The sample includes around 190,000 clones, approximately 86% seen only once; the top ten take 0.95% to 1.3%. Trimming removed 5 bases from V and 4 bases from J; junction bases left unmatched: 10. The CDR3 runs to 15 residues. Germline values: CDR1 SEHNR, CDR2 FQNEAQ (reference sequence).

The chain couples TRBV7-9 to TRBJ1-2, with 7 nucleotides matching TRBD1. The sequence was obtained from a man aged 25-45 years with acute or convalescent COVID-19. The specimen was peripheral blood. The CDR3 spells CASSPDRARTYGYTF. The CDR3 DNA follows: TGTGCCAGCAGCCCAGACAGGGCGAGGACCTATGGCTACACCTTC.